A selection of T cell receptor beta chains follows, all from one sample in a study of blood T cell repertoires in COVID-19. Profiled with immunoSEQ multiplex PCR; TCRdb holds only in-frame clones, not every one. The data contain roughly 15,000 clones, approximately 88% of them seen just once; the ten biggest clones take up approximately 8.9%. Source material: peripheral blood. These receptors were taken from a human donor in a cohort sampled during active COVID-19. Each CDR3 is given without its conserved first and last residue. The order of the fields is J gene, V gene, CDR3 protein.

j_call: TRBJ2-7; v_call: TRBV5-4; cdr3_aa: ASSLDRPSSYEQY
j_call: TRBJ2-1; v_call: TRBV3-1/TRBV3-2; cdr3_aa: ASSLKLAGGILNEQF
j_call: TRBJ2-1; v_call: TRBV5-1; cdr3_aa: ASSYGSAVYNEQF
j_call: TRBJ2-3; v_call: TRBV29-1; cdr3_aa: SVSRLAGDRADTQY
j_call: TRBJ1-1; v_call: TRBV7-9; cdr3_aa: ASSLAGQIMNTEAF
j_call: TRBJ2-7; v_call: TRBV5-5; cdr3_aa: ASSPTSETTYEQY
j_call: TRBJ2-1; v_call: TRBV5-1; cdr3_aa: ASSLYSGRGNEQF
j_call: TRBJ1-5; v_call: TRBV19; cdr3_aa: ASRQSNQPQH
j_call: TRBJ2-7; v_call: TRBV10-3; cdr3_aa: ATGGAYEQY
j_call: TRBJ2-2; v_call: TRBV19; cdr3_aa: ASSDYGELF
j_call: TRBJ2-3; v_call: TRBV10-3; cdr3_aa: AINGASQDTQY
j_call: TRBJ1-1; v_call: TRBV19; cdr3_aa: ASSITGTRNTEAF
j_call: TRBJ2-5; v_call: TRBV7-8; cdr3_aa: ASRPPNPGSVQETQY
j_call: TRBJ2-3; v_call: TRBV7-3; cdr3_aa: ASSSPKLANRGRDTQY
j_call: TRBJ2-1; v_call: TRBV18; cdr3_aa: ASSPPKAAGKGEQF
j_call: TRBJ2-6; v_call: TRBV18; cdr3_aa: ASSPVVASGANVLT
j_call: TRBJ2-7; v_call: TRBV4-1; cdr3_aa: ASSQAHFRGYEQY
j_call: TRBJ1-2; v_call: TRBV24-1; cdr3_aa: ATSDRQERHGYT
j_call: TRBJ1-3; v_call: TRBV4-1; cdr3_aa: ASSQVQGTGNTIY
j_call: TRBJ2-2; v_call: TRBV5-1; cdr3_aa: ASSWGQGAAGGELF
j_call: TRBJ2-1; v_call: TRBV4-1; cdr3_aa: ASSQGRNEQF
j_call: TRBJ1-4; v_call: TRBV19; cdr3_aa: ASSHSTPPEATNEKLF
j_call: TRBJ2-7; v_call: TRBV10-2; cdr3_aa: ASSGTGASGEQY
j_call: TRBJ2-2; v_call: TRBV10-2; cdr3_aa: ASRIRLAGNTGELF
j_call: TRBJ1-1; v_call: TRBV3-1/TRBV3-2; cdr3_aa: ASSRGQVSTEAF
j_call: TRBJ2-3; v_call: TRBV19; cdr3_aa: ASNPGGMRADTQY
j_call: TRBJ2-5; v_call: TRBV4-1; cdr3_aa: ASSHLGQGGQTQY
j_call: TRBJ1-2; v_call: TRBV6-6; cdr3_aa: ASSYPQEGYGYT
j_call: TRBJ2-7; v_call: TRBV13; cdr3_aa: ASSRNRGTNEQY
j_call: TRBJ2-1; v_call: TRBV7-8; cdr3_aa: ASSSHHIAGYNEQF
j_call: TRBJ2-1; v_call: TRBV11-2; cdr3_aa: ASSLGLAEGDEQF
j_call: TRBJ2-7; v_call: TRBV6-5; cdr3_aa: ASSRPGQTYEQY
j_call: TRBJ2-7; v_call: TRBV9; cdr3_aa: ASSVGVEGGSEQY
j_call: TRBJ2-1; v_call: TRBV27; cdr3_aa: ASRTAGVQF
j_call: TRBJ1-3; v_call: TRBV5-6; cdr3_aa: ASSLPQGAGNTIY
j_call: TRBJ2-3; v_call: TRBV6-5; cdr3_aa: VSLKAGRTDTQY
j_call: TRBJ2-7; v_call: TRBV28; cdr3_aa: ASSLAGTSGRAREQY
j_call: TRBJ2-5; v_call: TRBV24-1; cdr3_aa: ATSDFAQGKETQY
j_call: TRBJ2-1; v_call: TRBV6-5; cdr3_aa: ASSFRGSSYNEQF
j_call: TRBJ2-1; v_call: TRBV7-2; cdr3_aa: ASSGEGGRNEQF
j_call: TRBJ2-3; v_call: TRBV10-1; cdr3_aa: ASSARGTGTDTQY
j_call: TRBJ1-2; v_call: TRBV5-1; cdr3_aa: ASSLADRIYGYT
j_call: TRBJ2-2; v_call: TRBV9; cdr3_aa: ASSVEGELGELF
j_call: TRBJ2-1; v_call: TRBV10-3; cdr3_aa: ATSVGHTDNEQF
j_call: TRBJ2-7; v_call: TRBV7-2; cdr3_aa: ASSLPRGTSGYEQY